This entry is about one T cell receptor beta chain. CDR3 length equals 14 residues. V gave up 0 bases and J gave up 6 bases, with 13 bases separating them. CDR1 and CDR2 (germline): SGHRS, YFSETQ. This sample stems from a study of blood T cell repertoires in COVID-19. Clinical histories supplied by participants themselves formed the basis of cohort assignment. Clones were sequenced by immunoSEQ multiplex PCR, and TCRdb holds only the in-frame ones, with some missing. The sample records around 150,000 clones, around 85% being singletons. The clonotype comes from a woman in her 40s who had recovered from COVID-19. The chain uses TRBV5-1 and TRBJ2-7; possibly TRBD1 for D (5 bases). Sequencing was carried out using PBMCs or T cells enriched from blood (not recorded which). The CDR3 reads CASSLVVGPGEQYF. CDR3 bases: TGCGCCAGCAGCTTGGTTGTGGGGCCGGGCGAGCAGTACTTC.